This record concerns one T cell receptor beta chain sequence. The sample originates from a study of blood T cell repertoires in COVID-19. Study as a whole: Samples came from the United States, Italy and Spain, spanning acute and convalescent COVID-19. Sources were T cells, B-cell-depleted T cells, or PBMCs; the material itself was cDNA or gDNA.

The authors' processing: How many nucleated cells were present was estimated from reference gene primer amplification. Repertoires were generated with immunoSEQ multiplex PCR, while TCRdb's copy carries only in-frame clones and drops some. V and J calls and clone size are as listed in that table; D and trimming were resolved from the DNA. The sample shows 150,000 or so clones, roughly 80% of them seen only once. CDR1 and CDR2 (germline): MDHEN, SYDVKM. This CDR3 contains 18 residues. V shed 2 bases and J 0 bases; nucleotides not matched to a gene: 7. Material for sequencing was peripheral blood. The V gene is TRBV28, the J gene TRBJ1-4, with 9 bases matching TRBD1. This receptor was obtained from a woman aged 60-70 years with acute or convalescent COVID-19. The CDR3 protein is CASSLVTGGLATNEKLFF. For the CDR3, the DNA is TGTGCCAGCAGTTTAGTTACAGGGGGCCTTGCAACTAATGAAAAACTGTTTTTT.